The TCR beta chain described here comes from a study of T cell clonality in common variable immunodeficiency. Whole-study findings and limits: Common variable immunodeficiency TCR beta sequences reportedly had fewer deletions and N-nucleotide insertions. Fewer TCRbeta clones were shared among CVID subjects than controls. Repertoire-complication correlations in CVID were limited by patient heterogeneity. T cell subpopulation sequencing would be needed to explain CVID clonality.

The protocol was immunoSEQ multiplex PCR, while the TCRdb copy is restricted to in-frame clones and leaves out a portion. Singletons are absent from the sample, which has approximately 40,000 clones. V trimming: 3 bases; J trimming: 1 base; junction bases outside the gene matches: 4. This CDR3 region has 15 residues. Germline lookup yields CDR1 MNHNS and CDR2 SASEGT. Points on this clone: No antigen is known for it. The read terminates 3 residues ahead of where the CDR3 ends, so the germline J gene completes it. This sample also contains other DNA sequences that code for the same CDR3.

The chain recombines TRBV6-1 with TRBJ1-1; 8 bases line up with TRBD1. Material: peripheral blood mononuclear cells. The source is a person aged 18-70 years in good health. The CDR3 bases that were read are TGTGCCAGCAGTGATGTTGGGACAGGGAACACTGAA. This gives the protein CASSDVGTGNTE. The whole CDR3 sequence reads CASSDVGTGNTEAFF.